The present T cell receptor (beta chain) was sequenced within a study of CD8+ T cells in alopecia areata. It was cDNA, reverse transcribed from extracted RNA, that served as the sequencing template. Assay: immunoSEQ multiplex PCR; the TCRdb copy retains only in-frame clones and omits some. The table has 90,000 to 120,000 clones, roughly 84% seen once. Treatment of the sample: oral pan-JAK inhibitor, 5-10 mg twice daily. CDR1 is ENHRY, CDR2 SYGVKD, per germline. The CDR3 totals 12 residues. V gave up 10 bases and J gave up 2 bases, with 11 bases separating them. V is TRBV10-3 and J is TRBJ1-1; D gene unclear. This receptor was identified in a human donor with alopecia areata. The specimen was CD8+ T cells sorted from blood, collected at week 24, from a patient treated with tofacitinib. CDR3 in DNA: TGTGCCACCAGACGGGATAACACTGAAGCTTTCTTT. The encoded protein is CATRRDNTEAFF.